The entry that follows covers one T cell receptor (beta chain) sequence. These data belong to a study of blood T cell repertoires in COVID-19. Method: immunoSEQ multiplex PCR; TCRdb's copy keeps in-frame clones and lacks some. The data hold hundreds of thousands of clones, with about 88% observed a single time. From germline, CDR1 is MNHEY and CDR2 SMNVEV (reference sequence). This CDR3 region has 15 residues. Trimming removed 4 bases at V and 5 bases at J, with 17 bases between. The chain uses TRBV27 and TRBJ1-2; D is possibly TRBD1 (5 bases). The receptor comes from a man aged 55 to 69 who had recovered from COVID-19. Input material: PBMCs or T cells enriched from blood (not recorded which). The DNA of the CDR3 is TGTGCCAGCAGTTCCCACCCCCAAGGGGCGTATGGCTACACCTTC. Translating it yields CASSSHPQGAYGYTF.